This TCR beta chain was obtained from a study of cytomegalovirus exposure and HLA in healthy donors (dated by TCRdb to the late 2010s). For context, the study as a whole: An earlier analysis of 587 of the donors reported 250 to 300 Gb of sequence data and 100 million to 130 million unique TCR beta sequences from around 200 million T cells. Roughly 300 gigabases of sequencing data and roughly 80 million unique TCR sequences made up an early release that covered 500 to 700 HLA-typed donors. Of the 300 to 400 genotyped donors, over 70% fell in the genetic ancestry cluster associated with self-reported Caucasian donors. The study aimed to test whether cataloging public T cell receptors could reveal signatures of past pathogen exposure. Using immunosequencing, the study profiled T cell repertoires from 500 to 800 subjects and related those repertoires to cytomegalovirus serostatus. Along with the roughly 670-subject first cohort, a separate validation cohort of over a hundred different subjects was used. The study combined high-throughput TCR immunosequencing, statistical association of individual TCRs with disease status, and machine learning to predict cytomegalovirus infection status. In a later analysis, previously published TCR beta repertoires from 550 to 750 donors were re-analyzed and high-resolution HLA genotyping was added so that TCR occurrence patterns could be studied. In the later analysis, no new phenotypic data were used to find candidate immune exposures; instead, reliance was placed on TCR beta sequences and their occurrence across donors. In an earlier analysis of about 590 of the donors, high-throughput TCR beta sequencing was used to judge whether each TCR beta V gene segment behaved as functional or pseudogenic. Alongside the repertoire data, information on donor age, sex, ethnicity and CMV serostatus was compiled. Genome-wide SNP genotypes for about 55% of the roughly 670 donors were used in a later genetic analysis, which treated that subset as a discovery cohort. Every discovery cohort repertoire had been produced on one sequencing platform. HLA typing covered class I and class II loci at four-digit resolution. Typing coverage differed by locus: A, B, C, DRB1 and DQB1 were typed in about 629-640 donors, DQA1 in about 510, DPA1 in some 600, and DPB1 in around 440. Roughly five DR-DQ haplotypes were handled as single units for association and clustering because linkage in the cohort was strong. Among some 400 genotyped donors of the cohort, an average of around 240,000 unique TCR beta nucleotide sequences were sequenced per donor, roughly 20% of them non-productive. Study-wide findings and limitations: A further reported finding was that TCR beta sequences accurately predicted the HLA-A and HLA-B alleles for most subjects in the first cohort. Immune exposure information for the cohort was limited to CMV serostatus. An association between a missense DCLRE1C variant and V-gene and J-gene trimming of TCR beta chains was found in a later genetic analysis and replicated in an independent cohort. Compared with the approximately 710-donor mean, donors in an Asian-associated ancestry cluster had fewer N-insertions in productive TCRs, according to a later genetic analysis. In this cohort, only TCR beta chains were sequenced, and detectable features were limited by the absence of alpha or paired-chain data. A later analysis found that most CMV-associated TCR beta chains appeared HLA-restricted, with HLA associations seemingly driven largely by CMV exposure. A group of highly shared sequence variants was considered likely to be a technical artifact of the sequencing pipeline. In an earlier analysis of over 550 of the donors, most TCR beta V segments were observed in productive rearrangements about 90% or about 30% of the time, broadly matching IMGT annotations. According to a later analysis, TCR association rates differed among HLA loci, with DRB1 alleles showing the most associated TCRs and HLA-C alleles showing the fewest. Correlated functional status among segregating V segments might reflect linkage disequilibrium, but an unknown experimental factor could not be ruled out. The authors suggested that the approach could potentially be extended to other disease states and immunological phenotypes. In the study, roughly 160 TCR beta chains were listed as associated with cytomegalovirus. A later analysis reported that several top co-occurrence clusters appeared linked to parvovirus B19, influenza, CMV and Epstein-Barr virus. Sequencing depth was assumed to be roughly uniform across donors in the presence/absence analyses, though that assumption may not hold. The earlier analysis of 587 of the donors excluded approximately 17 rarely observed V segments, including chromosome 9 orphons, because counts were too low. Compared with equally common non-associated chains, HLA-associated TCR beta chains in a later analysis were more clonally expanded and had lower generation probabilities. Because HLA typing was missing for some donors at each locus, association tests included only the typed subset. In a later analysis, around 15,000 TCR beta sequences were associated with specific HLA alleles at a false discovery rate of 0.05. Strong co-occurrence of HLA alleles, especially DR and DQ, made assigning TCR associations to individual alleles difficult. The classifier was reported to diagnose cytomegalovirus status with high specificity and sensitivity in both the original and validation cohorts. In vitro tests confirmed that a few of the cytomegalovirus-associated TCR beta chains recognize cytomegalovirus antigens. While some public TCRs were present in many individuals, most TCR sequences turned up only very rarely across donors.

Receptor libraries were prepared by the immunoSEQ multiplex PCR assay. The multiplex PCR relied on a mix of 60 forward primers for TCR Vbeta segments and 13 reverse primers for TCR Jbeta segments. Amplification of the CDR3 region of rearranged TCR beta genes was performed with a multiplex PCR assay on genomic DNA. The amplified TCR beta libraries were sequenced on the Illumina HiSeq System as 87-base-pair reads. As for the authors' bioinformatics: In a later analysis, about 80 million unique TCR beta chains were counted across the 500 to 700 repertoires, and roughly 11 million of these chains were shared by at least two donors. To remove PCR and sequencing errors, raw reads were error-corrected and collapsed into unique sequences using a nearest-neighbor algorithm that merged closely related sequences. Alignment of CDR3 sequences to IMGT reference sequences was used to assign V, D and J gene segments. Each retained sequence needed at least a six-nucleotide match to both a V gene segment and a J gene segment. Rearrangements were classified as productive when the CDR3 lacked stop codons and remained in frame with V and J, and all other rearrangements were classified as non-productive. Following IMGT convention, CDR3 was defined as the stretch from the second conserved V-encoded cysteine up to the conserved J-encoded phenylalanine. Sequences without an unambiguous match to a single V gene segment were excluded from the earlier analysis of several hundred of the donors. An earlier analysis of fewer than 750 of the donors called V segments functional above 56.7% productive rearrangements and segregating when the between-donor standard deviation exceeded 5%. To diagnose cytomegalovirus status from the catalog of TCR beta chain sequences, a statistical classification framework was built. V and J gene assignment, in a later analysis, came from comparing TCR nucleotide sequences with IMGT/GENE-DB human TR gene sequences. In a later analysis, CDR3 sequences and most-parsimonious VDJ recombination scenarios were assigned using the TCRdist pipeline. A later analysis defined each TCR beta chain by its CDR3 amino acid sequence plus V-gene family, and excluded reads lacking a unique V-gene family. As a way to deal with suspected cross-contamination and a sequencing artifact, a later analysis dropped approximately 570 nucleotide sequences that were highly shared and had low generation probability. A later analysis calculated a clonal expansion index for each public chain from normalized within-repertoire ranks of inferred template counts. Generation probabilities in a later analysis came from a VDJ recombination model fitted to out-of-frame rearrangements, and those results were checked against IGoR. In a later analysis, TCR-TCR, TCR-HLA and TCR-CMV co-occurrence was scored with hypergeometric tests, and a repertoire-size bias correction was applied to TCR pairs. A later analysis estimated false discovery rates by permuting HLA or CMV assignments 20 times. In a later analysis, co-occurring TCRs were grouped using DBSCAN, with TCRdist sequence similarity added in when clustering inside HLA-allele-positive subsets. Repertoires with fewer than 30,000 or more than 120,000 public chains, plus five repertoires with anomalous nucleotide sharing, were excluded from co-occurrence clustering. TCRdb stores this immuneACCESS table with in-frame sequences only. Part of the clones is absent; in the studies checked, under half of the shortfall reflects unresolved V genes, and no reason is known for the rest. D and trimming come from the DNA, and the V and J calls and clone size come from that table. This sample has about 130,000 clones in its table, and 79% of those were observed once. The ten largest clones take up 6% to 7.5% of the sample.

Comments on this clone: What this receptor recognizes is not known. No base qualities exist here, and no much larger clone lies one base off it.

The cohort consisted of hundreds of healthy bone marrow donors. At the time of sampling, all cohort members were nominally healthy, though unrecorded immune exposures were likely present. The donor tested CMV seropositive, placing the donor among the 289 seropositive members of the cohort. Every donor gave a peripheral blood sample, and the peripheral blood mononuclear cells from that sample were used for TCR beta sequencing. The Qiagen DNeasy Blood Extraction Kit was used to extract genomic DNA from the blood cell samples. The receptor comes from a middle-aged man in good health and CMV-seropositive. What was sequenced was PBMCs.

The nucleotides are TGTGCCAGTAGTATAGCCGTGACAGATACGCAGTATTTT. Translated, it reads CASSIAVTDTQYF. This receptor chain uses TRBV19 and TRBJ2-3; too little of a D gene remains to name it. The CDR3 sequence holds 13 residues, the cysteine and phenylalanine included. Only CDR3 DNA is held: 39 bases, read in frame from base 1. From the germline V gene (reference sequence), CDR1 is LNHDA and CDR2 is SQIVND. The V and J ends are trimmed by 1 base and 3 bases, leaving 5 bases between them.